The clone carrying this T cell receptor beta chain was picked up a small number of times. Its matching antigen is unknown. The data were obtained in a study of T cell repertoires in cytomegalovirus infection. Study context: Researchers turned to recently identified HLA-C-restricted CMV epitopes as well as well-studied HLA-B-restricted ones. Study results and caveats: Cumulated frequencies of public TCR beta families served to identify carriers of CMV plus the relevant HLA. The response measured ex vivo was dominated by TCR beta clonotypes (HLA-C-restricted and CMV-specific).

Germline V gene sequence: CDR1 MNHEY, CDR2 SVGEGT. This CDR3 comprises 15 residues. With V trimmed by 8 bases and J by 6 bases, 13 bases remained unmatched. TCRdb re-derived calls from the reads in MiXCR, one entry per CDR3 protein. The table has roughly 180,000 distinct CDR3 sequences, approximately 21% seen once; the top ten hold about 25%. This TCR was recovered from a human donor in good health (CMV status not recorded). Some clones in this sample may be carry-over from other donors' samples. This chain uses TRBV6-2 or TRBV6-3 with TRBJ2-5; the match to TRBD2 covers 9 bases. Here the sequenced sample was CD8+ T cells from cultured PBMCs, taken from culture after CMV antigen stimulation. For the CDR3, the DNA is TGTGCCAGCCGCGAGCGGGGGGTGGGTATGAAGACCCAGTACTTC. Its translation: CASRERGVGMKTQYF.